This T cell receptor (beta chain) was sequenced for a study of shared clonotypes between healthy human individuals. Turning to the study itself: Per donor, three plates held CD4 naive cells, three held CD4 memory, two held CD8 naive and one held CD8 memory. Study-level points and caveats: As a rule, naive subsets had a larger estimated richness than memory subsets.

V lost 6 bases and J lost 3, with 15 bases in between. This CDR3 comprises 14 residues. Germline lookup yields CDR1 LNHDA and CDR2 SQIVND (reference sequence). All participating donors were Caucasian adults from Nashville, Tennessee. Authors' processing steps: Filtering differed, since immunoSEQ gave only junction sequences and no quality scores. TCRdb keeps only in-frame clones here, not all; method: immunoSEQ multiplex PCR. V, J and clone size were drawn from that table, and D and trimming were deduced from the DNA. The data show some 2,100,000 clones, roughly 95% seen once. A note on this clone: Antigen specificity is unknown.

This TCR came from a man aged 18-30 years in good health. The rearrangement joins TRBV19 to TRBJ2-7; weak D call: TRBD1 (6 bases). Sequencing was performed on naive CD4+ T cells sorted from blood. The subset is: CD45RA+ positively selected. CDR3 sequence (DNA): TGTGCCAGTAGCCGATGGGACACTCACTACGAGCAGTACTTC. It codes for CASSRWDTHYEQYF.